The T cell receptor beta chain described here comes from a study of blood T cells in healthy people across ages (dated by TCRdb to 2015 to 2017). For the wider study: Template switching captured roughly one uniquely barcoded TCR beta cDNA molecule per two T cells in model experiments. Age-related changes in TCR beta repertoire diversity were measured in the study by deep sequencing normalized with unique cDNA molecular identifiers. Four age groups were formed from the donors: young (average approximately 15 years), middle-aged (approximately 41), aged (about 62) and long-lived (less than 85). To avoid experimental bias, donors of different ages were spread randomly across the sequencing lanes. The study analyzed two additional independent replicas of 1 million unique cDNA reads from the same blood draw for two donors, one aged 18 to 30 and one aged 80 or older.

Per the germline V gene, SGHRS is the CDR1 and YFSETQ is the CDR2. CDR3 length: 14 amino acids, cysteine to phenylalanine. Only the CDR3 portion is preserved as DNA: 42 bases, with reading frame beginning at the first base. The germline ends are 9 bases apart after V is trimmed by 2 bases and J by 2 bases. Systemically healthy Caucasian individuals from Russia, 39 in total and aged 6 to 90 years, were included as donors. Ten milliliters of peripheral blood were drawn from each donor into EDTA-treated Vacutainer tubes. Ficoll-Paque density-gradient centrifugation was used to isolate PBMCs, with at least 6.5 million obtained per sample. Trizol reagent was used to extract total RNA from PBMCs, with at least 5 micrograms per sample. Naive CD45RAhigh/CD27high T cell percentages were measured by flow cytometry on a PBMC aliquot from every donor. Concerning this clonotype: Its antigen is unknown. No per-base quality is available; no much larger clone lies one base away.

Library creation used 5' RACE. Sequenced on an Illumina HiSeq 2500. A second PCR of about 6 to 12 cycles was performed with a sample-barcoded 5' primer and a J-beta primer mix. A template-switch 5' adaptor carrying 12 random nucleotides introduced a unique molecular identifier onto each TCR beta cDNA molecule. Each sample yielded at least 2.5 million CDR3-containing paired-end reads. All of the RNA was converted into first-strand cDNA using the Mint cDNA synthesis kit, with a TRBC-specific oligonucleotide serving as the primer. Following uracil-DNA glycosylase treatment, a first 18-cycle PCR with universal primers M1SS and BC2_uni_R was performed on all cDNA. In the paper's pipeline: For normalization, 1 million high-quality reads were randomly selected from each sample, with every read carrying a distinct molecular identifier. Instead of being binned into consensus sequences, reads with shared molecular identifiers were discarded. MiTCR, set to a Q25 quality threshold and the strictest error-elimination algorithm, was used for CDR3 identification, clonotype clustering and error correction. Lower-bound total TCR beta diversity was estimated with a nonparametric unseen species model using Euler transformation. The raw public reads went through TCRdb reprocessing: fastp at Q25, MiXCR clone calling, in-frame beta chains kept. Records with the same CDR3 protein are collapsed into one entry carrying the most frequent genes and DNA. These V and J calls are TCRdb output, not the study's own analysis. This sample has around 1,600,000 distinct CDR3 sequences in its table, and less than 45% of those were observed once. The top ten clones comprise just over 4% of the sample.

What the research found in general, with its limitations: Because the CMV infection status of the donors was unknown, age-related changes in expanded clonotypes may potentially have been confounded. Observed TCR beta diversity per million T cells fell roughly linearly with age, and a significant reduction was already apparent by age around 36. Estimates of total diversity based on one million sequenced T cells were regarded as lower bounds and as underestimates. Since profiling was done on bulk unsorted PBMCs, naive and antigen-experienced compartments could not be conclusively compared. A strong correlation was found between observed TCR beta diversity and the percentage of naive T cells measured by flow cytometry. Compared with the aged group, the long-lived group had more naive CD4+ T cells, fewer expanded clones and increased TCR diversity, suggesting age selection.

The sequence derives from a woman between 18 and 29 years old in good health. Sequencing was done on a sample of blood. The rearrangement combines TRBV5-1 with TRBJ2-3; no confident D gene assignment can be made. The CDR3 loop reads CASSLSEATDTQYF. The DNA sequence is TGCGCCAGCAGCTTAAGCGAGGCCACAGATACGCAGTATTTT.